This T cell receptor beta chain came from a study of graft-versus-host responses after intestinal transplantation. Study-level information: Multivisceral, liver-intestinal, or isolated intestinal transplants were performed in recipients.

This clone came up a few times. No antigen is known for it. Study-wide findings and caveats: Individuals who had graft-donor T cell macrochimerism had allografts that showed high graft-versus-host to host-versus-graft clonal ratios.

Germline V CDR1 and CDR2: MGHRA, YSYEKL. J gave up 1 base and V 5 bases, and 4 bases lay outside the gene matches. CDR3 length: 15 amino acids. Clones were read by immunoSEQ multiplex PCR, and TCRdb kept only the in-frame ones, dropping some. The data contain tens of thousands of clones, nearly 95% of them singletons. The source is a human donor who was the organ donor for an intestinal transplant. Specimen: unstimulated CD8+ T cells sorted from spleen or lymph node cells, collected before transplant. The chain is built from TRBV4-1 and TRBJ2-5, with 10 bases identical to TRBD2. In DNA form, the CDR3 reads TGCGCCAGCAGCACCTTAGCGGGGGGCCAAGAGACCCAGTACTTC. Amino acid sequence: CASSTLAGGQETQYF.